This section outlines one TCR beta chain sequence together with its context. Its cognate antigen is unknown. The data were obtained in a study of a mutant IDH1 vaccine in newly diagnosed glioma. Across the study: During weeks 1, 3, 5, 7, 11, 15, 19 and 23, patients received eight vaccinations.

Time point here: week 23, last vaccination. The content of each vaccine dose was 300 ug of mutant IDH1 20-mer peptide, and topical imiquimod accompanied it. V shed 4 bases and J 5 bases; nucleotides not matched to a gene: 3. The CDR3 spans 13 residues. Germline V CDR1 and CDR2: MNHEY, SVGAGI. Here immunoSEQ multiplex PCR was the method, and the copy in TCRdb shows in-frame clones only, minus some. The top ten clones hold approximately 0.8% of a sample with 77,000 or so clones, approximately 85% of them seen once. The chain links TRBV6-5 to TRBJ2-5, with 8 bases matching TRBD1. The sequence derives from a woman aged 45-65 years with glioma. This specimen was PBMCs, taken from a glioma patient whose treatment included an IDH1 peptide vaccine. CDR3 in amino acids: CASSSRGRETQYF. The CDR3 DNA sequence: TGTGCCAGCAGTTCCAGGGGGCGGGAGACCCAGTACTTC.